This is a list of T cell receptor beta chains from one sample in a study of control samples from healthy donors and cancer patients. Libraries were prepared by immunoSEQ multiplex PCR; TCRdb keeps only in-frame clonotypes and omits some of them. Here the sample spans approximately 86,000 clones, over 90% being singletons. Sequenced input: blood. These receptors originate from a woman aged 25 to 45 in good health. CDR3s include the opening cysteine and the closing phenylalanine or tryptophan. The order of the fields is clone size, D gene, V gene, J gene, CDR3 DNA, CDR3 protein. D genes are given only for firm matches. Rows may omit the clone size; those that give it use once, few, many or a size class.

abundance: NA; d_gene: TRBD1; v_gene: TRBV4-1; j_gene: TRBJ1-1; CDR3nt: TGCGCCAGCAGCCAGACCGACAGGGTAAACACTGAAGCTTTCTTT; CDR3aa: CASSQTDRVNTEAFF
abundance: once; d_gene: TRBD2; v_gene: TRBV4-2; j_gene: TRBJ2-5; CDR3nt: TGTGCCAGCAGCCAAGAAGGACACCGACTAGCGGGAGCCACCACCCAGTACTTC; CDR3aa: CASSQEGHRLAGATTQYF
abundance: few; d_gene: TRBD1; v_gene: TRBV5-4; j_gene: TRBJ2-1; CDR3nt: TGTGCCAGCAGCCCCCGGACAGGGATCGACAATGAGCAGTTCTTC; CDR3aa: CASSPRTGIDNEQFF
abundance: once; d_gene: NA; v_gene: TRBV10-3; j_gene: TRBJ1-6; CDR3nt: TGTGCCATCAGTGACAAGGGAGGTCTCTCACCCCTCCACTTT; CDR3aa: CAISDKGGLSPLHF
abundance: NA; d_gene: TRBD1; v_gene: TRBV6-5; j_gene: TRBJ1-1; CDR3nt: TGTGCCAGCAGCCCCGCAGGGGGGTACACTGAAGCTTTCTTT; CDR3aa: CASSPAGGYTEAFF
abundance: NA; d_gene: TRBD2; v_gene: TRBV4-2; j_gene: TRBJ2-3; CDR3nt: TGTGCCAGCAGCCAAGATGATCGGGGGGGACTATTT; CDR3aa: CASSQDDRGGLF
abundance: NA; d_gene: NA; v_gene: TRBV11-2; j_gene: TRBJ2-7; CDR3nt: TGTGCCAGCAGCTTGGAGGTCAACGAGCAGTACTTC; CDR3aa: CASSLEVNEQYF
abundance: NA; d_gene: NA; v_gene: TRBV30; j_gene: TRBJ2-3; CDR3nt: TGTGCCTGGCAGACTAAATCAAGGACGTCTAGCACAGATACGCAGTATTTT; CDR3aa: CAWQTKSRTSSTDTQYF
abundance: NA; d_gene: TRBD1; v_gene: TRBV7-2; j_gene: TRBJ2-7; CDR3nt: TGTGCCAGCAGCCTCGGGACAGGGCTTGCGCAGTACTTC; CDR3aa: CASSLGTGLAQYF
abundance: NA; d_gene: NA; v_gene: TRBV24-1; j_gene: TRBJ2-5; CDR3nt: TGTGCCACCAGTGAAATGGGGGCGGCAAATCAAGAGACCCAGTACTTC; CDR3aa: CATSEMGAANQETQYF
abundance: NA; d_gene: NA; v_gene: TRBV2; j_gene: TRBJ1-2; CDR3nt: TGTGCCAGCACCCGCTATGGCTACACCTTC; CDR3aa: CASTRYGYTF
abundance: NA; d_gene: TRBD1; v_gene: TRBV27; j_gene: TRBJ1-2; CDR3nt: TGTGCCAGCAGTCCAGGGACAGGGGGCGGAGGTGGCTACACCTTC; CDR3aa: CASSPGTGGGGGYTF
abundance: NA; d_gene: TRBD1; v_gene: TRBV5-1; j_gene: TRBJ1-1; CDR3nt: TGCGCCAGCAGCCTGCGACAGGGCATGAACACTGAAGCTTTCTTT; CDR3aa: CASSLRQGMNTEAFF
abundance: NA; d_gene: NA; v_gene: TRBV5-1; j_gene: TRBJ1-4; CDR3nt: TGCGCCAGCAGCTCCCACCCGGGACGGGAGAATGAAAAACTGTTTTTT; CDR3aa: CASSSHPGRENEKLFF
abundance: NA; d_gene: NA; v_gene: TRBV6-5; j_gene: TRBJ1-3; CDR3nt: TGTGCCAGCAGTTTCCAGAGCTCTGGAAACACCATATATTTT; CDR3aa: CASSFQSSGNTIYF
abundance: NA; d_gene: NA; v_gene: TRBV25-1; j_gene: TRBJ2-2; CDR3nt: TGTGCCAGCAGTCCTCGGACGAGGAACACCGGGGAGCTGTTTTTT; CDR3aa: CASSPRTRNTGELFF
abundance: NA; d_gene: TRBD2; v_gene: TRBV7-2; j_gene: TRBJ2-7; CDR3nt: TGTGCCAGCAGCCCCATAGCGGGAGTAGGCGAGCAGTACTTC; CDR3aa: CASSPIAGVGEQYF
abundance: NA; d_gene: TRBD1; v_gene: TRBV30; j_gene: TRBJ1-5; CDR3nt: TGTGCCTCGGGCGACAGGGGGCATCAGCCCCAGCATTTT; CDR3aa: CASGDRGHQPQHF
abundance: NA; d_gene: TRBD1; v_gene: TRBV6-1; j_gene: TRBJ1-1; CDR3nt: TGTGCCAGCAGTGAAGGGGACAGTTACACTGAAGCTTTCTTT; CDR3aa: CASSEGDSYTEAFF
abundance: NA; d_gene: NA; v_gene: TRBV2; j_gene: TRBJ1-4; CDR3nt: TGTGCCAGCAGTTCCCAGGTAGCACCTAATGAAAAACTGTTTTTT; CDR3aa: CASSSQVAPNEKLFF
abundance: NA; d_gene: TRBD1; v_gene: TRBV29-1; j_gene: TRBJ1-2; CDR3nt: TGCAGCGTTGAGGCCGGGACAGGGGCTTATGGAGGCTACACCTTC; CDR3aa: CSVEAGTGAYGGYTF
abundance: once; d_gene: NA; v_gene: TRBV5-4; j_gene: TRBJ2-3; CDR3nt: TGTGCCAGCAGCTTGGCGGGGTTCCCTAGCACAGATACGCAGTATTTT; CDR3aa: CASSLAGFPSTDTQYF